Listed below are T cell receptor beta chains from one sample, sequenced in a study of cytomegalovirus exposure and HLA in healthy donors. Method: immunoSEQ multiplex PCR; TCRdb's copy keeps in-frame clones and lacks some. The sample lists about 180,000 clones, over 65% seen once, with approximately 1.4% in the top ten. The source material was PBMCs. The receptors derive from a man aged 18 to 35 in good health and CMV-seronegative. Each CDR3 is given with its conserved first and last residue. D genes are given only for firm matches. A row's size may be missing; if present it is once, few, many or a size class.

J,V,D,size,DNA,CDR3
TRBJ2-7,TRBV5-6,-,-,TGTGCCAGCAGCTTATCTAGCTACGAGCAGTACTTC,CASSLSSYEQYF
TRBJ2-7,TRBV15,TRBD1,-,TGTGCCACCAGCAGAACAACCGGGACAGGGGGCCTGATCTACGAGCAGTACTTC,CATSRTTGTGGLIYEQYF
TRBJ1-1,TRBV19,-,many,TGTGCCAGTAGTAGAGGGACTAAAGCTTTCTTT,CASSRGTKAFF
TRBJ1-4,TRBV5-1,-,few,TGCGCCAGCAGCTTGGCCGGGGGAACTAATGAAAAACTGTTTTTT,CASSLAGGTNEKLFF
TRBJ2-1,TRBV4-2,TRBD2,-,TGTGCCAGCAGCCAGGTGACTAGCGGGGGGAAACACAATGAGCAGTTCTTC,CASSQVTSGGKHNEQFF
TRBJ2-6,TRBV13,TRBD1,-,TGTGCCAGCAGCTATCCGGGACAGGGGCCTTCTGGGGCCAACGTCCTGACTTTC,CASSYPGQGPSGANVLTF
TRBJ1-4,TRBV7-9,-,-,TGTGCCAGCAGCTTAGACCCAGGGCGAAATGAAAAACTGTTTTTT,CASSLDPGRNEKLFF
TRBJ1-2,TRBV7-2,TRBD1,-,TGTGCCAGCAGCTTAATGGGACAGGGATCCTATGGCTACACCTTC,CASSLMGQGSYGYTF
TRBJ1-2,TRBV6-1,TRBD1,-,TGTGCCAGCAAAAGCCAGGGAACAGGGGAAGGCTACACCTTC,CASKSQGTGEGYTF
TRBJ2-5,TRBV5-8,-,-,TGTGCCAGCAGCTTTTTCACGGGGGTAGGGGAGACCCAGTACTTC,CASSFFTGVGETQYF
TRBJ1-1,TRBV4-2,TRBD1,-,TGTGCCAGCAGCCCCCGCGGACAGGGGGCTCTGGGCACTGAAGCTTTCTTT,CASSPRGQGALGTEAFF
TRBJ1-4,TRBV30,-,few,TGTGCCTGGAGTGTAGACTCAAGAGGAAAACTGTTTTTT,CAWSVDSRGKLFF
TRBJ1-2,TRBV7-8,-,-,TGTGCCAGCAGCTTAGGAGCCCTTGGCTACACCTTC,CASSLGALGYTF
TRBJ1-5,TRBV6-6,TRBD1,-,TGTGCGGGACAGACCAACAATCAGCCCCAGCATTTT,CAGQTNNQPQHF
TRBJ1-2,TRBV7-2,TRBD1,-,TGTGCCAGCAGCCCAGGACAGGGGGCAATAAGTAACTATGGCTACACCTTC,CASSPGQGAISNYGYTF
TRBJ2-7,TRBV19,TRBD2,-,TGTGCCAGTAGTATAGACCGGACTAGCGGCTACGAGCAGTACTTC,CASSIDRTSGYEQYF
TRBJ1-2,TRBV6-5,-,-,TGTGCCAGCAGTTTAACAGGCTATGGCTACACCTTC,CASSLTGYGYTF
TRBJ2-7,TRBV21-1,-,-,TGTGCCAGCAGCAAAGGTGGGGGGTATGGCTACGAGCAGTACTTC,CASSKGGGYGYEQYF
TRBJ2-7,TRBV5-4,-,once,TGTGCCAGCAGCTTGGGGGTCCGGAGCTCCTACGAGCAGTACTTC,CASSLGVRSSYEQYF
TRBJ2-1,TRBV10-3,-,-,TGTGCCATCAGTGCCGGGACACTCTACAATGAGCAGTTCTTC,CAISAGTLYNEQFF
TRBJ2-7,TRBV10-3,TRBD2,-,TGTGCCATCAGTGAGTCATCTTTAGCGGGAGGGCCAACCGATGTCGACGAGCAGTACTTC,CAISESSLAGGPTDVDEQYF
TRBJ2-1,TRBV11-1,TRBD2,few,TGTGCCAGCAGCCGCTCAACGGGACTATCGGCCTACAATGAGCAGTTCTTC,CASSRSTGLSAYNEQFF
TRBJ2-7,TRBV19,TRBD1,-,TGTGCCAGTGGCCAGAGGGACAGGGCGTCCGAGCAGTACTTC,CASGQRDRASEQYF